This T cell receptor (beta chain) was profiled in a study of blood T cell repertoires in COVID-19. Original methodology: Estimated nucleated cell counts came from reference gene primer amplification. Measured with immunoSEQ multiplex PCR; TCRdb has only the in-frame clones, and not every one. The V and J calls and clone size were taken over from that table, and D and trimming were inferred from the DNA. The sample lists some 390,000 clones, about 90% occurring once. Cohort allocation depended upon clinical history that participants reported. Two negative PCRs, clearance, or symptom resolution characterized the recovered Cohort 3 donors. The CDR3 has 16 residues. V was trimmed by 4 bases and J by 5 bases, leaving 17 bases between them. Germline CDR1 reads MDHEN; CDR2 reads SYDVKM.

This TCR was recovered from a young woman who had recovered from COVID-19. The rearrangement uses TRBV28 and TRBJ1-4; tentatively, D is TRBD1 (5 bases). Material: PBMCs or T cells enriched from blood (not recorded which). DNA of the CDR3: TGTGCCAGCAGTTCCAGACAGTTCCGCTCGAATGAAAAACTGTTTTTT. Encoded protein: CASSSRQFRSNEKLFF.